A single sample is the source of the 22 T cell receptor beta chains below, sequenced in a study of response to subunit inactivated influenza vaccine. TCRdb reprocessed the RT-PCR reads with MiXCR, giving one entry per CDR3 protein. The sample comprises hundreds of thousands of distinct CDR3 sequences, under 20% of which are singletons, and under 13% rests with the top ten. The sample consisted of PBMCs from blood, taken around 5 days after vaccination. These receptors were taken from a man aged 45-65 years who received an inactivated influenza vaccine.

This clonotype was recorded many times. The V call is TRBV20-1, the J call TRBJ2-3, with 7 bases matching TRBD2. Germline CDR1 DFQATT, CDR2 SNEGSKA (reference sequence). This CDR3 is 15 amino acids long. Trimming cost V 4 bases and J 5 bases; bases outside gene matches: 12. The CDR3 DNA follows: TGCAGTGCTAACCCGGTGGGGGAGGGCCGAGATACGCAGTATTTT. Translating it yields CSANPVGEGRDTQYF.

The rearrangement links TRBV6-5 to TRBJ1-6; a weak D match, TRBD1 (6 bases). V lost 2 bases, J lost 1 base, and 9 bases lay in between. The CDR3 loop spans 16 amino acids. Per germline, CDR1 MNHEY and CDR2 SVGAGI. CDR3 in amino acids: CASSYGQGSYNSPLHF. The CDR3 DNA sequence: TGTGCCAGCAGTTACGGGCAGGGGTCCTATAATTCACCCCTCCACTTT.

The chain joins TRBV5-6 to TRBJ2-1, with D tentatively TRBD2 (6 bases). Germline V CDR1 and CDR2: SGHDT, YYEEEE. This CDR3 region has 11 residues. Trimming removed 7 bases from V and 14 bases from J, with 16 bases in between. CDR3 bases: TGTGCCAGCTACCTTCGGGGGAGTGAGTTCTTC. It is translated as CASYLRGSEFF. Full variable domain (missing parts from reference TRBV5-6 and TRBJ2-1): DAGVTQSPTHLIKTRGQQVTLRCSPKSGHDTVSWYQQALGQGPQFIFQYYEEEERQRGNFPDRFSGHQFPNYSSELNVNALLLGDSALYLCASYLRGSEFFGPGTRLTVL.

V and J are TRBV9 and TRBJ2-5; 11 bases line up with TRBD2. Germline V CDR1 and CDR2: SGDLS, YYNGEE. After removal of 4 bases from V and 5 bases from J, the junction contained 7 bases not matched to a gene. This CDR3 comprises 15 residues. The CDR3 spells CASSLQGLAGETQYF. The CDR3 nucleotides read TGTGCCAGCAGCTTACAAGGACTAGCGGGTGAGACCCAGTACTTC.

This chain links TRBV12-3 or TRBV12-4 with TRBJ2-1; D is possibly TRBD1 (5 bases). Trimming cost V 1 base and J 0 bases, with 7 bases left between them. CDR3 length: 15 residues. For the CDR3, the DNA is TGTGCCAGCAGTTTAGGGACATTCTCCTACAATGAGCAGTTCTTC. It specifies CASSLGTFSYNEQFF.

CDR3 sequence reads: CASSVGTGQNTGELFF. DNA of the CDR3: TGTGCCAGCAGCGTAGGGACGGGACAGAACACCGGGGAGCTGTTTTTT. V usage is TRBV9 and J usage is TRBJ2-2; D is perhaps TRBD1 (6 bases). Deletions cut 0 bases from V and 1 base from J, with 10 bases between. Germline V gene lookup returns CDR1 SGDLS and CDR2 YYNGEE. The CDR3 consists of 16 residues.

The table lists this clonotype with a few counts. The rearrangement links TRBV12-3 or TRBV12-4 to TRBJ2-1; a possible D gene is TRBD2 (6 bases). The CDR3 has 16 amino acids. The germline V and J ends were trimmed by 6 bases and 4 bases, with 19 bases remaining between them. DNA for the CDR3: TGTGCCAGCAGCCCCCTGGGCCAAGGAGGGTACAATGAGCAGTTCTTC. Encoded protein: CASSPLGQGGYNEQFF.

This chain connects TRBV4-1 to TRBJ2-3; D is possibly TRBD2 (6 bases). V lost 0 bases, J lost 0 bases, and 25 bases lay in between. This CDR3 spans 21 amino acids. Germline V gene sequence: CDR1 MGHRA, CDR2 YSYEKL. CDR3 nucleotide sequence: TGCGCCAGCAGCCAAGATCTGATGGAGCGGGTCGGGCTTTCTAGCACAGATACGCAGTATTTT. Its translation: CASSQDLMERVGLSSTDTQYF.

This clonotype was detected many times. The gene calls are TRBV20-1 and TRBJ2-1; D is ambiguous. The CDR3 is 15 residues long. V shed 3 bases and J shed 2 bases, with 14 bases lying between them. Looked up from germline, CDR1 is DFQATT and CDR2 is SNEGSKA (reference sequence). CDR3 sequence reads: CSASPLRATYNEQFF. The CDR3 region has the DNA TGCAGTGCTAGCCCCCTAAGGGCTACCTACAATGAGCAGTTCTTC.

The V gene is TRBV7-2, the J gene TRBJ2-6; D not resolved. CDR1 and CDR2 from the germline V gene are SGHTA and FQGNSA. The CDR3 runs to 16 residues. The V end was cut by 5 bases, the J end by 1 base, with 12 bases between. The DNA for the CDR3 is TGTGCCAGCAGCATCTATCGGCGATCTGGGGCCAACGTCCTGACTTTC. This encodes CASSIYRRSGANVLTF.

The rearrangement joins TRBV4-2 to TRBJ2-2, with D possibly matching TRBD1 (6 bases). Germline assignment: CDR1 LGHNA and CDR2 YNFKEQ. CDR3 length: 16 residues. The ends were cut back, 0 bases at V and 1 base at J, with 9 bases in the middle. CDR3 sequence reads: CASSQEPGENTGELFF. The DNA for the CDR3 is TGTGCCAGCAGCCAAGAACCAGGGGAGAACACCGGGGAGCTGTTTTTT.

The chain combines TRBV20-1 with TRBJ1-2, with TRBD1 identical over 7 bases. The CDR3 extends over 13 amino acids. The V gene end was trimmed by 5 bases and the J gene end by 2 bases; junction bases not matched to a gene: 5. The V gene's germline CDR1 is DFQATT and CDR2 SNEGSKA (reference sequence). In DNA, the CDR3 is TGCAGTGCTTCCGGACAGGCAAACTATGGCTACACCTTC. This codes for CSASGQANYGYTF.

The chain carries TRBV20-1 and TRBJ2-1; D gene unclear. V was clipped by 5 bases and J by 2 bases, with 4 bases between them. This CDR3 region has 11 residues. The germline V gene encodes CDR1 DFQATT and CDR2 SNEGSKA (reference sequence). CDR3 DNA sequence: TGCAGTGCTGGGACCTACAATGAGCAGTTCTTC. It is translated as CSAGTYNEQFF.

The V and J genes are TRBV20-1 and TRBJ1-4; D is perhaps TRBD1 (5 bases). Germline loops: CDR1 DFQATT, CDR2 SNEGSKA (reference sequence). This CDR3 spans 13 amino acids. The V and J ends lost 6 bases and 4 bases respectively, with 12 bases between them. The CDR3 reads CSARGGINEKLFF. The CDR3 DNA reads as TGCAGTGCCCGGGGGGGGATTAATGAAAAACTGTTTTTT.

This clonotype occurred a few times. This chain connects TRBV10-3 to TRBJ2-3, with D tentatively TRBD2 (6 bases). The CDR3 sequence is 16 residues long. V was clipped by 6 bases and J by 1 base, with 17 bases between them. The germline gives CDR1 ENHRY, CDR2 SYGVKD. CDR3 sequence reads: CAISSKPGLGTDTQYF. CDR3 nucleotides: TGTGCCATCAGCAGCAAACCGGGACTGGGCACAGATACGCAGTATTTT.

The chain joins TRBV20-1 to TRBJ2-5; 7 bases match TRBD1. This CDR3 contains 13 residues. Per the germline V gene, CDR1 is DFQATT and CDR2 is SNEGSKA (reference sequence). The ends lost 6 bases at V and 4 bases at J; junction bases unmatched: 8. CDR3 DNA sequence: TGCAGTGCCATACAGGGGTTGGGAGAGACCCAGTACTTC. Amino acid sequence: CSAIQGLGETQYF.

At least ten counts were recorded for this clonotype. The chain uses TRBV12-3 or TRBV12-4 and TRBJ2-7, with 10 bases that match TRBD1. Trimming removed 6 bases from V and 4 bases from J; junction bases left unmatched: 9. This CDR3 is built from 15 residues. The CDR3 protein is CASSFTPGQGYEQYF. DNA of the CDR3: TGTGCCAGCAGCTTCACACCGGGACAGGGGTACGAGCAGTACTTC.

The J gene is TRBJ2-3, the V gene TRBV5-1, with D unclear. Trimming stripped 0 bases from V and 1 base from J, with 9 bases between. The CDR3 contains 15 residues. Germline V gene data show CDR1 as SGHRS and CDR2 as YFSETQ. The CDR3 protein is CASSLGSQGTDTQYF. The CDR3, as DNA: TGCGCCAGCAGCTTGGGGTCTCAGGGCACAGATACGCAGTATTTT. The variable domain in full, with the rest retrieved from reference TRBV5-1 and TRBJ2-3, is KAGVTQTPRYLIKTRGQQVTLSCSPISGHRSVSWYQQTPGQGLQFLFEYFSETQRNKGNFPGRFSGRQFSNSRSEMNVSTLELGDSALYLCASSLGSQGTDTQYFGPGTRLTVL.

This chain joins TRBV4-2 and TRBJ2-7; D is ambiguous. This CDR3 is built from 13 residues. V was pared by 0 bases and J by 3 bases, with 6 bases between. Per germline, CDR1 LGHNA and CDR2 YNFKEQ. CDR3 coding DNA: TGTGCCAGCAGCCAAGATCTCCTCTACGAGCAGTACTTC. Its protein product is CASSQDLLYEQYF.

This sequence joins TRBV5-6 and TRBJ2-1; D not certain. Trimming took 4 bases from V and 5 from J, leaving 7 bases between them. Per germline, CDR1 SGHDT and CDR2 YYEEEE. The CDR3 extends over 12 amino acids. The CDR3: CASSKINNEQFF. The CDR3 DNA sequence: TGTGCCAGCAGCAAAATTAACAATGAGCAGTTCTTC.

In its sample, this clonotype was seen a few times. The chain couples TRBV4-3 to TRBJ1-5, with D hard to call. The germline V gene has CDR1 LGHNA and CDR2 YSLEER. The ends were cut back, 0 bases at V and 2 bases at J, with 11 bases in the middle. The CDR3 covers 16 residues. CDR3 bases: TGCGCCAGCAGCCAAGATTACGGGGTAGGCAATCAGCCCCAGCATTTT. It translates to CASSQDYGVGNQPQHF.

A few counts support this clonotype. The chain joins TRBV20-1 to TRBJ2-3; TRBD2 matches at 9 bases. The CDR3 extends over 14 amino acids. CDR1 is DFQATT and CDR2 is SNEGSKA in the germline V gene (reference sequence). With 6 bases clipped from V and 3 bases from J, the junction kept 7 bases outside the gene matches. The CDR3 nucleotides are TGCAGTGCCGGACTAGCGAGTAAGACAGATACGCAGTATTTT. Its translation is CSAGLASKTDTQYF.